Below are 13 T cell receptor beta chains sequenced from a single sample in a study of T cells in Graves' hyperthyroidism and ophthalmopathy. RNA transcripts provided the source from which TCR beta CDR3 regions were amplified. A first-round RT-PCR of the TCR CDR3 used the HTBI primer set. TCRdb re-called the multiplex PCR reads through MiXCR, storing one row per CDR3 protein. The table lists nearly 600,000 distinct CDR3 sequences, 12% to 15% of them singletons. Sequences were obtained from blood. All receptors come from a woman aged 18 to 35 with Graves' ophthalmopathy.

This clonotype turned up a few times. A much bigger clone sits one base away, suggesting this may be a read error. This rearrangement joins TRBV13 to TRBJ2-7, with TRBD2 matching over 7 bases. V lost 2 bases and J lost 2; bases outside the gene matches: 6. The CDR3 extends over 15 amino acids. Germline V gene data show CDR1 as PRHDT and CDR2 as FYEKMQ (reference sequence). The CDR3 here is CASSLKSGGAYEQYF. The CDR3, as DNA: TGTGCCAGCAGCTTAAAGTCGGGGGGTGCCTACGAGCAGTACTTC.

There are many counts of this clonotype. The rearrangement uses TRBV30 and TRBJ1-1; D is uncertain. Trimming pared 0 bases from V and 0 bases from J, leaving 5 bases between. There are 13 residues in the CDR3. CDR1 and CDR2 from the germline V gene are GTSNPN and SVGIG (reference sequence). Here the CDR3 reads CAWSVTMNTEAFF. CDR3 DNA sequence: TGTGCCTGGAGTGTCACAATGAACACTGAAGCTTTCTTT.

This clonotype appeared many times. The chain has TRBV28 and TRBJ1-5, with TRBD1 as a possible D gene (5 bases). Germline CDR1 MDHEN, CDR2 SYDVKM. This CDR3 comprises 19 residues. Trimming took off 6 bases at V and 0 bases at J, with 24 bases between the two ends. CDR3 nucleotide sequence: TGTGCCAGCAGCCGCCCCGGGGCCACGCGCCTCTATAGCAATCAGCCCCAGCATTTT. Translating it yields CASSRPGATRLYSNQPQHF.

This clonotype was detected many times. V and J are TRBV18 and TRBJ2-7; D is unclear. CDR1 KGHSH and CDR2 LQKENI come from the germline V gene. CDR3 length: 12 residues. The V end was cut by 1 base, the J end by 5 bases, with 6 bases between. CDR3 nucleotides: TGTGCCAGCTCACCACGGGCAGACGAGCAGTACTTC. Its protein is CASSPRADEQYF.

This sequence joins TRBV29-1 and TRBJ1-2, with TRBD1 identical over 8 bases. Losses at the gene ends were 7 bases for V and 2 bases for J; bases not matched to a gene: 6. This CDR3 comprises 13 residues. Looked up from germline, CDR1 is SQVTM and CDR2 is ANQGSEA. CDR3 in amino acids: CSAGQGTNYGYTF. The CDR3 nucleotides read TGCAGCGCTGGACAGGGAACAAACTATGGCTACACCTTC.

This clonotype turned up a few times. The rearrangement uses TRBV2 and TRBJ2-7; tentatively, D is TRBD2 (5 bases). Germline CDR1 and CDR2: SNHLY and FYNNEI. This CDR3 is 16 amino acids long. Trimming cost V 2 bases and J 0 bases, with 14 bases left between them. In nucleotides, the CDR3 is TGTGCCAGCAGTGAACTCATAGCGAAAAGCTCCTACGAGCAGTACTTC. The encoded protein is CASSELIAKSSYEQYF. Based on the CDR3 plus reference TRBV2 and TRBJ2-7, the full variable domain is EPEVTQTPSHQVTQMGQEVILRCVPISNHLYFYWYRQILGQKVEFLVSFYNNEISEKSEIFDDQFSVERPDGSNFTLKIRSTKLEDSAMYFCASSELIAKSSYEQYFGPGTRLTVT.

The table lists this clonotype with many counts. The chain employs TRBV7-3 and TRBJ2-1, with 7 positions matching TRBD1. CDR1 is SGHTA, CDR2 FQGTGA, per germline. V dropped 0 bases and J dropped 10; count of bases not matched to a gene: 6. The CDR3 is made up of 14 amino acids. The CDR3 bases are TGTGCCAGCAGCTTAACCAGGGACAGCCCCGAGCAGTTCTTC. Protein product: CASSLTRDSPEQFF. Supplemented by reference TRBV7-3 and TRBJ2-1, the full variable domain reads GAGVSQTPSNKVTEKGKYVELRCDPISGHTALYWYRQSLGQGPEFLIYFQGTGAADDSGLPNDRFFAVRPEGSVSTLKIQRTERGDSAVYLCASSLTRDSPEQFFGPGTRLTVL.

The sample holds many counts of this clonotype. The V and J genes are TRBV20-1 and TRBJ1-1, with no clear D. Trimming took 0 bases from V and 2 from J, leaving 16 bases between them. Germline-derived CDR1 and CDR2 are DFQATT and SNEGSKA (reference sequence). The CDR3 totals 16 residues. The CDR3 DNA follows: TGCAGTGCTAGAGATTCGCGAGGCCAGACCAACACTGAAGCTTTCTTT. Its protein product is CSARDSRGQTNTEAFF.

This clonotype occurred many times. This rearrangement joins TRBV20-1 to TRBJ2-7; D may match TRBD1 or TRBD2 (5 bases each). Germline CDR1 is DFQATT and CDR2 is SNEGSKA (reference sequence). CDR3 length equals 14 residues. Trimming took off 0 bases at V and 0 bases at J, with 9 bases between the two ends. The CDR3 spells CSARDRGSSYEQYF. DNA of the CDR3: TGCAGTGCTAGAGATCGGGGCAGCTCCTACGAGCAGTACTTC.

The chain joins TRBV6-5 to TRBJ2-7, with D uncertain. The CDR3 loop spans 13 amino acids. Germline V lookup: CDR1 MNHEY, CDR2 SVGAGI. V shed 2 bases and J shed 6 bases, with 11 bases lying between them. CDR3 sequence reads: CASSYPTSSEQYF. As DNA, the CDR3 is TGTGCCAGCAGTTACCCGACAAGTAGCGAGCAGTACTTC.

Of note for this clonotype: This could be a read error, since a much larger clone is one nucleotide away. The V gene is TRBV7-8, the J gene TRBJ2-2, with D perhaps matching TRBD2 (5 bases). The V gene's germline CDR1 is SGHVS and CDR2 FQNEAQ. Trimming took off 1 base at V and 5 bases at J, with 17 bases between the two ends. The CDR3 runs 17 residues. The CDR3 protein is CASSLGSWGRETGELFF. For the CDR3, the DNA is TGTGCCAGCAGCTTAGGGAGTTGGGGTAGGGAGACCGGGGAGCTGTTTTTT.

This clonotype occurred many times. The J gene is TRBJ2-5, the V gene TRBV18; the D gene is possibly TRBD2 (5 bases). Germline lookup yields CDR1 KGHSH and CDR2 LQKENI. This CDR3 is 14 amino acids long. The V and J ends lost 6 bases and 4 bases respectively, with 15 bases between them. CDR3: CASSPTLASETQYF. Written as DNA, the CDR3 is TGTGCCAGCTCGCCTACCCTAGCTTCAGAGACCCAGTACTTC.

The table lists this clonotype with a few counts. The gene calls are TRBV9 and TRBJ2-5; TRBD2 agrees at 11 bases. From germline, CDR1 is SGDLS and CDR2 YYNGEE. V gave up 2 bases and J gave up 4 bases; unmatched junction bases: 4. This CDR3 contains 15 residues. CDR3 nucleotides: TGTGCCAGCAGCGTCACTAGCGGGAGTGGAGAGACCCAGTACTTC. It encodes CASSVTSGSGETQYF.